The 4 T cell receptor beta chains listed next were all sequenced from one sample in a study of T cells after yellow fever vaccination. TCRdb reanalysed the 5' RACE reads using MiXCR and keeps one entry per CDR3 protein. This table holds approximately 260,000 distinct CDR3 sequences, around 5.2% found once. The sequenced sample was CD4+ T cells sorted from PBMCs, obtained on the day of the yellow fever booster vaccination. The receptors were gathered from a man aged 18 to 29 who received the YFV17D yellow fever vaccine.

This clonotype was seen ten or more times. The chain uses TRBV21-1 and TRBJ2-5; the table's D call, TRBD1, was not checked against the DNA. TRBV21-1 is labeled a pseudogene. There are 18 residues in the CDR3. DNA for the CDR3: TGTGCCAGCAGCAAAGATCTCCTGGGGGCTGACAACCAAGAGACCCAGTACTTC. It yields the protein CASSKDLLGADNQETQYF.

The CDR3 protein is CASSSQGGAEAFF. The CDR3 coding sequence is TGTGCCAGCAGTTCACAGGGAGGAGCTGAAGCTTTCTTT. The rearrangement links TRBV28 to TRBJ1-1, with D possibly being TRBD1 (6 bases). The CDR3 loop spans 13 amino acids. The germline gives CDR1 MDHEN, CDR2 SYDVKM. Trimming pared 4 bases from V and 6 bases from J, leaving 12 bases between.

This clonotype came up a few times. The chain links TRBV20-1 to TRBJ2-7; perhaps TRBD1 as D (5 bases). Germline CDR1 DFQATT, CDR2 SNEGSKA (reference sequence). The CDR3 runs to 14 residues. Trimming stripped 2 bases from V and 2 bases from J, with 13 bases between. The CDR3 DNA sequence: TGCAGTGCTAGATTAGACAGAACCACCTACGAGCAGTACTTC. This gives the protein CSARLDRTTYEQYF.

In nucleotides, the CDR3 is TGCGCCAGCAGTCAAACGGGGGGCCGGGAGAGCAATCAGCCCCAGCATTTT. It translates to CASSQTGGRESNQPQHF. The chain carries TRBV23-1 and TRBJ1-5; perhaps TRBD1 as D (6 bases). Being an ORF, TRBV23-1 has a function that is uncertain. V gave up 2 bases and J gave up 1 base, with 15 bases separating them. The CDR3 spans 17 residues.